A single TCR beta chain is shown here with its context. This specimen belongs to a study of response to subunit inactivated influenza vaccine. TCRdb reanalysed the RT-PCR reads using MiXCR and keeps one entry per CDR3 protein. The sample comprises approximately 520,000 distinct CDR3 sequences, 25% of which are singletons, and 1.5% to 2% rests with the top ten. V gave up 0 bases and J gave up 5 bases, with 18 bases separating them. The CDR3 sequence is 16 residues long. Germline CDR1 reads SGHRS; CDR2 reads YFSETQ. Source: CD4+ T cells sorted from PBMCs, taken more than 4 days after vaccination. This TCR derives from a man in his fifties who received an inactivated influenza vaccine. The gene calls are TRBV5-1 and TRBJ2-7, with D possibly TRBD2 on 6 matching bases. The chain's CDR3 is CASSLDGGVFRDEQYF. CDR3 DNA sequence: TGCGCCAGCAGCTTGGACGGAGGGGTGTTCCGGGACGAGCAGTACTTC.